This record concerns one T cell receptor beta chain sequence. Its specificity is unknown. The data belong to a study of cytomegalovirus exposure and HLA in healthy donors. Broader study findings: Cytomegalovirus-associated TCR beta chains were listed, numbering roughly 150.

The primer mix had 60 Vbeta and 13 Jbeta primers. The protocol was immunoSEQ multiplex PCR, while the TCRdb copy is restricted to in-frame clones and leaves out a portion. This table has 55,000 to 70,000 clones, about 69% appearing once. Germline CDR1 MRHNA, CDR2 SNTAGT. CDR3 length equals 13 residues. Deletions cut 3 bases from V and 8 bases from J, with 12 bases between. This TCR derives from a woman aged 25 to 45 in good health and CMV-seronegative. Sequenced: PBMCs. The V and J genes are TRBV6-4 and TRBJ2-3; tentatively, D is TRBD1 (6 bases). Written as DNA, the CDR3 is TGTGCCAGCAGTGAAGTTTCAGGGGTTACGCAGTATTTT. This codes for CASSEVSGVTQYF.